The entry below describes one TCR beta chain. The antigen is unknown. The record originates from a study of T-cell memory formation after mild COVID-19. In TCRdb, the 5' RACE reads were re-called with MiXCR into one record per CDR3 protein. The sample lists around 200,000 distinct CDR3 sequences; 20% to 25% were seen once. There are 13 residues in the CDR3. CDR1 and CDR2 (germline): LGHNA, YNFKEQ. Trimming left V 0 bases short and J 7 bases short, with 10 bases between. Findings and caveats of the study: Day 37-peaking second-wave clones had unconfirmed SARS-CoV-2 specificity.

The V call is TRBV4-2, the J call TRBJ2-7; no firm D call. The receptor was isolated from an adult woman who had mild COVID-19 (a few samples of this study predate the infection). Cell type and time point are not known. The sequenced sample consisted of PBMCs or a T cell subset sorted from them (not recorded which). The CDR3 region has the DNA TGTGCCAGCAGCCAAGACCTGATTTGGGAGCAGTACTTC. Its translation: CASSQDLIWEQYF.